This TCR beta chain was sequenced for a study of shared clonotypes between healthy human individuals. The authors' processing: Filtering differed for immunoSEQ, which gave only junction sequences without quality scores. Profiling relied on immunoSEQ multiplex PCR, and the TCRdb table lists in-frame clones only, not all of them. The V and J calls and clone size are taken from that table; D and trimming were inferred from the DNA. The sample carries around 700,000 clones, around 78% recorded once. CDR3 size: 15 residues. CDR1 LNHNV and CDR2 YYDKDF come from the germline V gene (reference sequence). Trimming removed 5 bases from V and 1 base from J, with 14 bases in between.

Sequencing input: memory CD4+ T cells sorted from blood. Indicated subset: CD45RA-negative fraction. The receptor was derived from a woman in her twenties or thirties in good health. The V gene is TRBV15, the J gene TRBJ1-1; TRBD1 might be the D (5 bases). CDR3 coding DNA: TGTGCCACCAGCGCCCATCACGGGGGGAACACTGAAGCTTTCTTT. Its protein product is CATSAHHGGNTEAFF.